These 28 T cell receptor beta chains originate from one sample sequenced in a study of cytomegalovirus exposure and HLA in healthy donors. Produced via immunoSEQ multiplex PCR; TCRdb's table is partial and in-frame only. Seen here are about 220,000 clones, approximately 80% observed once, and the top ten hold more than 12%. Sequenced input: PBMCs. These receptor sequences come from a woman younger than 45 in good health and CMV-seropositive.

This clone was seen a few times. The chain is built from TRBV11-3 and TRBJ2-1; D is undetermined. This CDR3 has 14 amino acids. V lost 7 bases and J 3 bases, leaving 13 bases between the germline ends. The germline gives CDR1 SGHNT, CDR2 YENEEA. In nucleotides, the CDR3 is TGTGCCAGCACCAACCCTGTGAACTACAATGAGCAGTTCTTC. Translating it yields CASTNPVNYNEQFF.

This clone was observed a few times. The chain links TRBV28 to TRBJ2-7; 7 bases fit TRBD1. V dropped 5 bases and J dropped 4; count of bases not matched to a gene: 8. The CDR3 totals 14 residues. Germline-derived CDR1 and CDR2 are MDHEN and SYDVKM. The CDR3 DNA follows: TGTGCCAGCAGTATCCTCGGGACAGCATACGAGCAGTACTTC. It codes for CASSILGTAYEQYF. The full variable domain, with the rest looked up from reference TRBV28 and TRBJ2-7, is DVKVTQSSRYLVKRTGEKVFLECVQDMDHENMFWYRQDPGLGLRLIYFSYDVKMKEKGDIPEGYSVSREKKERFSLILESASTNQTSMYLCASSILGTAYEQYFGPGTRLTVT.

The chain uses TRBV19 and TRBJ1-5; D not certain. This CDR3 comprises 14 residues. The V end lost 3 bases, the J end lost 5 bases, and 11 bases lay between the germline ends. Germline CDR1 reads LNHDA; CDR2 reads SQIVND (reference sequence). The CDR3 here is CASSIRRVYQPQHF. The CDR3 DNA reads TGTGCCAGTAGTATTCGCAGAGTCTATCAGCCCCAGCATTTT.

The genes are TRBV27 and TRBJ1-2; TRBD1 aligns across 9 bases. This CDR3 region has 13 residues. The germline gives CDR1 MNHEY, CDR2 SMNVEV (reference sequence). The ends lost 6 bases at V and 7 bases at J; junction bases unmatched: 6. The CDR3 DNA is TGTGCCAGCAGCCTGGGGACAGGGTCTGGCTACACCTTC. Its protein product is CASSLGTGSGYTF.

The rearrangement uses TRBV9 and TRBJ2-3; D ambiguous. CDR1 and CDR2 (germline): SGDLS, YYNGEE. V was shortened by 7 bases and J by 5 bases, with 5 bases between the two germline ends. The CDR3 has 10 residues. The CDR3: CASGVDTQYF. The CDR3 DNA follows: TGTGCCAGCGGGGTAGATACGCAGTATTTT. Variable domain in full (rest from reference TRBV9 and TRBJ2-3): DSGVTQTPKHLITATGQRVTLRCSPRSGDLSVYWYQQSLDQGLQFLIQYYNGEERAKGNILERFSAQQFPDLHSELNLSSLELGDSALYFCASGVDTQYFGPGTRLTVL.

In its sample, this clone was seen a few times. The chain carries TRBV28 and TRBJ2-1, with D maybe TRBD2 (6 bases). V gave up 5 bases and J gave up 0 bases, with 11 bases separating them. The CDR3 has 15 residues. Per the germline V gene, CDR1 is MDHEN and CDR2 is SYDVKM. CDR3 sequence reads: CASSEVSGSYNEQFF. CDR3 bases: TGTGCCAGCAGTGAAGTTAGCGGCTCCTACAATGAGCAGTTCTTC.

This clone was seen once. The chain links TRBV7-2 to TRBJ1-3, with unresolved D. The germline V gene has CDR1 SGHTA and CDR2 FQGNSA. V lost 1 base, J lost 7 bases, and 5 bases lay in between. CDR3 length equals 12 residues. CDR3 sequence: CASSLGSNTIYF. The CDR3 DNA follows: TGTGCCAGCAGCTTAGGGTCCAACACCATATATTTT.

The chain couples TRBV28 to TRBJ2-5, with no clear D. The CDR3 is 13 amino acids. V lost 2 bases to trimming and J lost 5 bases, with 9 bases between them. The germline CDR1 and CDR2 sequences are MDHEN and SYDVKM. The CDR3 protein is CASSLNPRETQYF. CDR3 nucleotide sequence: TGTGCCAGCAGTTTAAATCCCCGGGAGACCCAGTACTTC.

The rearrangement links TRBV27 to TRBJ2-7; D unclear. Looked up from germline, CDR1 is MNHEY and CDR2 is SMNVEV (reference sequence). Trimming cost V 3 bases and J 3 bases, with 15 bases left between them. The CDR3 extends over 15 amino acids. Here the CDR3 reads CASSLRSPQNYEQYF. The DNA of the CDR3 is TGTGCCAGCAGTTTGAGGTCACCCCAGAACTACGAGCAGTACTTC.

Note on this clone: Within the sample, other DNA sequences also encode this same CDR3. V usage is TRBV7-9 and J usage is TRBJ2-6; D remains unclear. CDR3 length: 13 amino acids. V dropped 5 bases and J dropped 1 base, with 3 bases sitting between them. Germline V gives CDR1 SEHNR, CDR2 FQNEAQ (reference sequence). The CDR3 DNA sequence: TGTGCCAGCAGCCCGTCTGGGGCCAACGTCCTGACTTTC. Translating gives CASSPSGANVLTF.

The genes are TRBV27 and TRBJ2-3, with D possibly TRBD2 on 6 matching bases. The germline V gene has CDR1 MNHEY and CDR2 SMNVEV (reference sequence). There are 14 residues in the CDR3. Trimming took 4 bases from V and 5 from J, leaving 13 bases between them. CDR3 coding DNA: TGTGCCAGCAGTTGGGCCGGGAGTGGAGATACGCAGTATTTT. This translates into CASSWAGSGDTQYF.

This rearrangement joins TRBV6-5 to TRBJ2-7, with D possibly being TRBD1 (8 bases). The V and J ends lost 5 bases and 6 bases respectively, with 14 bases between them. The germline V gene encodes CDR1 MNHEY and CDR2 SVGAGI. The CDR3 is made up of 13 amino acids. In nucleotides, the CDR3 is TGTGCCAGCAGTCGGGGGGACAGGTCCGAGCAGTACTTC. Its translation is CASSRGDRSEQYF.

The genes are TRBV7-2 and TRBJ1-2, with 10 bases identical to TRBD1. Germline lookup yields CDR1 SGHTA and CDR2 FQGNSA. CDR3 size: 15 residues. The J segment lost 4 bases and the V segment lost 5 bases, leaving 7 bases of the junction unmatched. The CDR3 sequence is CASSPPRDRGYGYTF. The CDR3 DNA follows: TGTGCCAGCAGCCCACCCCGGGACAGGGGCTATGGCTACACCTTC.

V is TRBV29-1 and J is TRBJ2-3, with 13 bases identical to TRBD2. V lost 6 bases and J lost 4; bases outside the gene matches: 4. The germline CDR1 and CDR2 sequences are SQVTM and ANQGSEA. The CDR3 length is 14 residues. CDR3 DNA: TGCAGCGTAAGGACTAGCGGGAGTGCAGATACGCAGTATTTT. It encodes CSVRTSGSADTQYF.

To note about this clone: Other nucleotide sequences from this sample produce the same CDR3. The chain recombines TRBV7-8 with TRBJ1-1; D perhaps matches TRBD1 (5 bases). This CDR3 has 12 residues. Germline V gene lookup returns CDR1 SGHVS and CDR2 FQNEAQ. V was cut by 4 bases and J by 4 bases, with 7 bases left in between. CDR3 sequence reads: CASSSGGTEAFF. The CDR3 DNA reads TGTGCCAGCAGCTCCGGGGGCACTGAAGCTTTCTTT.

The chain employs TRBV30 and TRBJ1-3; no firm D call. Germline CDR1 is GTSNPN and CDR2 is SVGIG (reference sequence). Trimming took 0 bases from V and 1 from J, leaving 7 bases between them. CDR3 size: 14 residues. This chain's CDR3 is CAWSVYSSGNTIYF. For the CDR3, the DNA is TGTGCCTGGAGTGTTTATTCATCTGGAAACACCATATATTTT.

The chain joins TRBV2 to TRBJ2-1, with TRBD1 matching 8 bases. CDR1 and CDR2 (germline): SNHLY, FYNNEI. There are 11 residues in the CDR3. The V gene end was trimmed by 6 bases and the J gene end by 10 bases; junction bases not matched to a gene: 2. The CDR3 region has the DNA TGTGCCAGCAGGGGGACAGGCGAGCAGTTCTTC. This gives the protein CASRGTGEQFF.

The gene calls are TRBV7-2 and TRBJ2-2; unclear D gene. Germline V gene data show CDR1 as SGHTA and CDR2 as FQGNSA. Trimming removed 1 base at V and 3 bases at J, with 9 bases between. This CDR3 comprises 15 residues. The CDR3 bases are TGTGCCAGCAGCTTAGTCGCGGACCACACCGGGGAGCTGTTTTTT. Amino acids: CASSLVADHTGELFF.

J is TRBJ2-4 and V is TRBV7-9, with 13 bases lining up with TRBD2. The J segment lost 6 bases and the V segment lost 5 bases, leaving 4 bases of the junction unmatched. The germline V gene encodes CDR1 SEHNR and CDR2 FQNEAQ (reference sequence). The CDR3 has 15 amino acids. The CDR3 is CASSATSGRGNIQYF. The DNA for the CDR3 is TGTGCCAGCAGCGCCACTAGCGGGAGGGGAAACATTCAGTACTTC.

The chain couples TRBV7-9 to TRBJ1-1, with D possibly being TRBD1 (6 bases). CDR3 length: 14 amino acids. The V end was cut by 3 bases, the J end by 7 bases, with 15 bases between. Germline assignment: CDR1 SEHNR and CDR2 FQNEAQ (reference sequence). CDR3 in amino acids: CASSLGGGPVEAFF. CDR3 DNA: TGTGCCAGCAGCTTGGGTGGGGGGCCCGTTGAAGCTTTCTTT.

The chain carries TRBV29-1 and TRBJ2-3; TRBD1 is a possible D gene (8 bases). Germline V CDR1 and CDR2: SQVTM, ANQGSEA. V shed 1 base and J shed 4 bases, with 15 bases lying between them. The CDR3 length is 15 residues. CDR3 in DNA: TGCAGCGTTGAAGGTTGGACAGGGAGGGCAGATACGCAGTATTTT. Its translation: CSVEGWTGRADTQYF.

The chain combines TRBV29-1 with TRBJ1-2; D gene unclear. Per germline, CDR1 SQVTM and CDR2 ANQGSEA. V was trimmed by 3 bases and J by 6 bases, leaving 14 bases between them. The CDR3 sequence is 13 residues long. The CDR3 DNA sequence: TGCAGCGTTGAGTCATCCCGGGCCAATGGCTACACCTTC. Translation: CSVESSRANGYTF.

The V call is TRBV5-8, the J call TRBJ2-5; D is unclear. The V gene lost 5 bases and the J gene lost 3 bases, with 5 bases spanning the gap. The CDR3 has 11 residues. Germline V gene sequence: CDR1 SGHTS, CDR2 YDEGEE. CDR3 protein: CASSLKETQYF. In nucleotides, the CDR3 is TGTGCCAGCAGTTTGAAAGAGACCCAGTACTTC.

The V call is TRBV11-1, the J call TRBJ2-7; either TRBD1 or TRBD2 may fit D (5 bases each). Trimming cost V 5 bases and J 0 bases, with 11 bases left between them. The germline gives CDR1 SGHAT, CDR2 FQDESV (reference sequence). The CDR3 consists of 14 residues. The CDR3 DNA reads as TGTGCCAGCAGCCGCTCCGGGACCTCCTACGAGCAGTACTTC. This sequence encodes CASSRSGTSYEQYF.

The chain recombines TRBV9 with TRBJ2-1, with D uncertain. CDR3 length: 18 amino acids. Germline V gene sequence: CDR1 SGDLS, CDR2 YYNGEE. V lost 2 bases and J 2 bases, leaving 20 bases between the germline ends. CDR3 DNA sequence: TGTGCCAGCAGCGTCTTCCCCACATCAGTTTCCGCCTACAATGAGCAGTTCTTC. This encodes CASSVFPTSVSAYNEQFF.

The CDR3 DNA reads as TGTGCCAGCAGTGAAGGAGGGGTAACAGATACGCAGTATTTT. Its protein is CASSEGGVTDTQYF. The chain uses TRBV6-1 and TRBJ2-3, with D perhaps being TRBD1 or TRBD2 (5 bases each). CDR1 is MNHNS, CDR2 SASEGT, per germline. Trimming removed 1 base from V and 3 bases from J, with 8 bases in between. This CDR3 is 14 amino acids long.

The chain couples TRBV30 to TRBJ1-2, with D perhaps matching TRBD1 (5 bases). CDR1 and CDR2 from the germline V gene are GTSNPN and SVGIG (reference sequence). The V end was cut by 3 bases, the J end by 6 bases, with 23 bases between. This CDR3 spans 16 amino acids. CDR3 in amino acids: CAWSGVGGAEPNGYTF. CDR3 sequence (DNA): TGTGCCTGGAGCGGAGTAGGAGGGGCCGAACCGAATGGCTACACCTTC. Variable domain in full (rest from reference TRBV30 and TRBJ1-2): SQTIHQWPATLVQPVGSPLSLECTVEGTSNPNLYWYRQAAGRGLQLLFYSVGIGQISSEVPQNLSASRPQDRQFILSSKKLLLSDSGFYLCAWSGVGGAEPNGYTFGSGTRLTVV.

This clone has only a few counts. The V and J genes are TRBV19 and TRBJ1-1, with D possibly TRBD1 on 5 matching bases. Trimming removed 6 bases at V and 1 base at J, with 6 bases between. Germline V gene sequence: CDR1 LNHDA, CDR2 SQIVND (reference sequence). The CDR3 is 12 residues long. The CDR3 DNA follows: TGTGCCAGTAGAACAGGGAACACTGAAGCTTTCTTT. This codes for CASRTGNTEAFF.